This T cell receptor (beta chain) comes out of a study of cytomegalovirus exposure and HLA in healthy donors (dated by TCRdb to 2017 to 2019). About the study as a whole: An earlier analysis of roughly 570 of the donors reported around 280 Gb of sequence data and about 120 million unique TCR beta sequences obtained from about 180 million T cells. An early release that covered 500 to 800 HLA-typed donors contained around 330 gigabases of sequencing data and 70 million to 100 million unique TCR sequences. Of the 300 to 500 genotyped donors, 70% to 90% were placed in the genetic ancestry cluster associated with self-reported Caucasian donors. The aim of the study was to test whether cataloging public T cell receptors could identify signatures of past pathogen exposure. The T cell repertoires of several hundred subjects were profiled by immunosequencing and related to cytomegalovirus serostatus. A separate validation cohort of roughly 130 different subjects was used in addition to the 666-subject first cohort. To predict cytomegalovirus infection status, the study brought together high-throughput TCR immunosequencing, statistical association of individual TCRs with disease status, and machine learning. A later analysis re-analyzed previously published TCR beta repertoires from 550 to 700 donors and added high-resolution HLA genotyping to study TCR occurrence patterns. Rather than using new phenotypic data, the later analysis identified candidate immune exposures from TCR beta sequences and from how often those sequences occurred across donors. An earlier analysis of 587 of the donors used high-throughput TCR beta sequencing to judge whether each TCR beta V gene segment behaved as functional or pseudogenic. Donor age, sex, ethnicity and CMV serostatus were collected together with the repertoire data. Genome-wide SNP genotypes for about 65% of the roughly 670 donors were used in a later genetic analysis, which treated that subset as a discovery cohort. Every repertoire in the discovery cohort had been generated on one and the same sequencing platform. HLA typing included class I and class II loci at four-digit resolution. Typing coverage differed by locus: A, B, C, DRB1 and DQB1 were typed in about 620-640 donors, DQA1 in about 550, DPA1 in 600 to 610, and DPB1 in approximately 450. Roughly five DR-DQ haplotypes were treated as single units for association and clustering because of strong linkage in the cohort. Among roughly 400 genotyped donors of the cohort, an average of approximately 240,000 unique TCR beta nucleotide sequences were sequenced per donor, about a sixth of them non-productive.

The cohort consisted of 600 to 750 healthy bone marrow donors. Cohort members were all nominally healthy when sampled, although unrecorded immune exposures were likely present. The donor was CMV seronegative and belonged to the group of 352 seronegative cohort members. A peripheral blood sample was provided by each donor, and peripheral blood mononuclear cells were used for TCR beta sequencing. Genomic DNA was extracted from the blood cell samples with the Qiagen DNeasy Blood Extraction Kit. As for this clone: It has no known antigen specificity. Base-call qualities are not available, and no considerably larger clone is one nucleotide away.

Libraries came from the immunoSEQ multiplex PCR assay. The multiplex PCR relied on a mix of 60 forward primers for TCR Vbeta segments and 13 reverse primers for TCR Jbeta segments. A multiplex PCR assay on genomic DNA amplified the CDR3 region of rearranged TCR beta genes. The amplified TCR beta libraries were sequenced on the Illumina HiSeq System as 87-base-pair reads. Per the authors' processing: A later analysis counted tens of millions of unique TCR beta chains across the 700 or so repertoires, and 10 million to 12 million of these chains were shared by at least two donors. Raw reads were error-corrected and collapsed into unique sequences with a nearest-neighbor algorithm that merged closely related sequences to remove PCR and sequencing errors. CDR3 sequences were aligned to IMGT reference sequences to assign V, D and J gene segments. Each retained sequence needed at least a six-nucleotide match to both a V gene segment and a J gene segment. A rearrangement was called productive if the CDR3 had no stop codons and remained in frame with V and J, and every other rearrangement was called non-productive. Following IMGT convention, CDR3 was defined as the stretch from the second conserved V-encoded cysteine up to the conserved J-encoded phenylalanine. Sequences without an unambiguous match to a single V gene segment were excluded from the earlier analysis of approximately 560 of the donors. In an earlier analysis of approximately 550 of the donors, V segments were called functional above 56.7% productive rearrangements and were called segregating when the between-donor standard deviation exceeded 5%. A statistical classification framework was built to diagnose cytomegalovirus status from the catalog of TCR beta chain sequences. In a later analysis, V and J genes were assigned by comparing TCR nucleotide sequences against IMGT/GENE-DB human TR gene sequences. Using the TCRdist pipeline, a later analysis assigned CDR3 sequences along with most-parsimonious VDJ recombination scenarios. A later analysis defined each TCR beta chain by its CDR3 amino acid sequence plus V-gene family, and excluded reads lacking a unique V-gene family. In a later analysis, 450 to 600 highly shared, low-generation-probability nucleotide sequences were removed to address suspected cross-contamination and a sequencing artifact. In a later analysis, a clonal expansion index for each public chain was calculated from normalized within-repertoire ranks of inferred template counts. Generation probabilities in a later analysis came from a VDJ recombination model fitted to out-of-frame rearrangements, and those results were checked against IGoR. In a later analysis, TCR-TCR, TCR-HLA and TCR-CMV co-occurrence was scored with hypergeometric tests, and a repertoire-size bias correction was applied to TCR pairs. In a later analysis, false discovery rates were estimated by permuting HLA or CMV assignments 20 times. A later analysis grouped co-occurring TCRs with DBSCAN, adding TCRdist sequence similarity when clustering within HLA-allele-positive subsets. For co-occurrence clustering, repertoires with fewer than 30,000 or more than 120,000 public chains were excluded, along with roughly five repertoires with anomalous nucleotide sharing. TCRdb took over this immuneACCESS table, retaining in-frame rearrangements with V and J assigned. Such tables are incomplete; in checked studies, under half of the missing clones stem from an unresolved V gene, and the remainder is unexplained. The DNA was the basis for D and trimming; V, J and clone size are from that table. The sample includes 100,000 to 150,000 clones, with 70% to 80% observed a single time. The ten largest account for 3.4% of the sample.

The CDR3, from cysteine to phenylalanine, totals 17 residues. Only the CDR3 part of the read is kept: 51 bases, read in frame from the first base. V is shortened by 3 bases, J by 0 bases, and the region joining them spans 14 bases. CDR1 is given as SGHVS and CDR2 as FQNEAQ, both from the germline V gene. Results and caveats for the whole study, not just this receptor: Linkage disequilibrium might explain the correlated functional status among segregating V segments, but an unknown experimental factor could not be excluded. For the cohort, immune exposure information was limited to CMV serostatus. The study listed 150 to 200 TCR beta chains as associated with cytomegalovirus. In this cohort, only TCR beta chains were sequenced, and detectable features were limited by the absence of alpha or paired-chain data. Because counts were too low, 15 to 20 rarely observed V segments, including chromosome 9 orphons, were left out of the earlier analysis of a few hundred of the donors. The authors suggested that the approach could potentially be generalized to other disease states and immunological phenotypes. According to a later analysis, parvovirus B19, influenza, CMV and Epstein-Barr virus appeared linked to several top co-occurrence clusters. Most TCR sequences were observed very rarely across donors, whereas some public TCRs were present in many individuals. In an earlier analysis of 587 of the donors, most TCR beta V segments appeared in productive rearrangements about 87% or about 30% of the time, broadly matching IMGT annotations. In a later genetic analysis, a missense DCLRE1C variant was associated with V-gene and J-gene trimming of TCR beta chains, and the association was replicated in an independent cohort. A further reported finding was that TCR beta sequences accurately predicted the HLA-A and HLA-B alleles for most subjects in the first cohort. When HLA alleles, especially DR and DQ, strongly co-occurred, TCR associations were difficult to assign to individual alleles. In vitro tests confirmed that a few of the cytomegalovirus-associated TCR beta chains recognize cytomegalovirus antigens. In a later analysis, around 15,000 TCR beta sequences were associated with specific HLA alleles at a false discovery rate of 0.05. The sequencing pipeline was judged likely to have produced a cluster of highly shared sequence variants as a technical artifact. The classifier was reported to diagnose cytomegalovirus status with high specificity and sensitivity in both the original cohort and the validation cohort. According to a later analysis, most CMV-associated TCR beta chains appeared to be HLA-restricted, and the HLA associations seemed to be driven largely by CMV exposure. Some IMGT-functional V segments, including TRBV6-2 and TRBV6-3, could not be told apart with the 87-base-pair reads, so those segments were excluded. In a later genetic analysis, fewer N-insertions in productive TCRs were reported among donors in an Asian-associated ancestry cluster than the 666-donor mean. Compared with equally common non-associated chains, HLA-associated TCR beta chains in a later analysis were more clonally expanded and had lower generation probabilities. In a later analysis, the rate of TCR association differed among HLA loci, with DRB1 alleles having the most associated TCRs and HLA-C alleles having the fewest. Because HLA typing was unavailable for some donors at each locus, only the typed subset was used in association tests. Presence/absence analyses assumed roughly uniform sequencing depth across donors, an assumption that may not hold.

Sequencing was carried out using PBMCs. The sequence was obtained from a man under 40 in good health and CMV-seronegative. Recombination connected TRBV7-8 to TRBJ1-4; the D gene assignment is ambiguous. The CDR3 loop reads CASSFVMSPATNEKLFF. The DNA sequence is as follows: TGTGCCAGCAGCTTTGTAATGAGTCCGGCAACTAATGAAAAACTGTTTTTT.